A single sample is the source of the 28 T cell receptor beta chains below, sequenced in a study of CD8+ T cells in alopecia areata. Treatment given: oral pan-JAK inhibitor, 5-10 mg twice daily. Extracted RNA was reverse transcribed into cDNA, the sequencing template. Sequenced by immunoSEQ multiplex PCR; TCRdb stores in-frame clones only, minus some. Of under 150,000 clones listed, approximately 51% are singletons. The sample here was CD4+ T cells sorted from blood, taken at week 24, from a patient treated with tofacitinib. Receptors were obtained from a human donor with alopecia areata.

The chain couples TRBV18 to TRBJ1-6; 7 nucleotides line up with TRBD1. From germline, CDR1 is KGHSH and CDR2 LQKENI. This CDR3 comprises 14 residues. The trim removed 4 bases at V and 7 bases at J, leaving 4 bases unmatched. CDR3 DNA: TGTGCCAGCTCACGGGACAGCATAAATTCACCCCTCCACTTT. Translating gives CASSRDSINSPLHF.

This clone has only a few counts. CDR3 region: CASSSTDTQYF. The CDR3 DNA reads as TGTGCCAGCAGCTCCACAGATACGCAGTATTTT. This chain joins TRBV5-6 and TRBJ2-3; no firm D call. This CDR3 has 11 amino acids. Trimming left V 3 bases short and J 2 bases short, with 1 base between. Germline V lookup: CDR1 SGHDT, CDR2 YYEEEE.

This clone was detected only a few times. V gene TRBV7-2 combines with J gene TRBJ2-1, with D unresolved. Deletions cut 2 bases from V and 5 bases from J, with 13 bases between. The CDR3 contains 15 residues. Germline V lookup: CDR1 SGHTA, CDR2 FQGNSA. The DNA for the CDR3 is TGTGCCAGCAGCTTATGGCCGACACAGAACAATGAGCAGTTCTTC. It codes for CASSLWPTQNNEQFF.

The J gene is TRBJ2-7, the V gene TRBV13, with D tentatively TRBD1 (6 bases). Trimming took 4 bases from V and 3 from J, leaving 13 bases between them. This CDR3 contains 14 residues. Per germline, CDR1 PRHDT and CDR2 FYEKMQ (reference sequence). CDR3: CASSSRAGVYEQYF. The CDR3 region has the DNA TGTGCCAGCAGCTCCCGGGCAGGGGTCTACGAGCAGTACTTC.

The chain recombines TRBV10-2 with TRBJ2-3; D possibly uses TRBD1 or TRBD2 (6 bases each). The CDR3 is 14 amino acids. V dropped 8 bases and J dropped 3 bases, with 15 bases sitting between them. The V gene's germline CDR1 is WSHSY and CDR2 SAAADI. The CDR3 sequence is CASLSGAGTDTQYF. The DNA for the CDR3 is TGCGCCAGCCTTTCAGGGGCGGGGACAGATACGCAGTATTTT.

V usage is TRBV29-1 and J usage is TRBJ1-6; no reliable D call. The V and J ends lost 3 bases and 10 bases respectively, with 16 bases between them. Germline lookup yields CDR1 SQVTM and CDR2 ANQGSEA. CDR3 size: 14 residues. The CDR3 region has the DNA TGCAGCGTTGATTCGAAGTTCCCCGAATCACCCCTCCACTTT. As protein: CSVDSKFPESPLHF. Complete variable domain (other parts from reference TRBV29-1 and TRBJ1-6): SAVISQKPSRDICQRGTSLTIQCQVDSQVTMMFWYRQQPGQSLTLIATANQGSEATYESGFVIDKFPISRPNLTFSTLTVSNMSPEDSSIYLCSVDSKFPESPLHFGNGTRLTVT.

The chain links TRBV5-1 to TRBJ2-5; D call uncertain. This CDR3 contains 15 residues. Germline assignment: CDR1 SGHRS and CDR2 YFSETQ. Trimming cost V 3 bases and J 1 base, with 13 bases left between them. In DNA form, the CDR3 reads TGCGCCAGCAGCTCGTCGACCGGGCCCCAAGAGACCCAGTACTTC. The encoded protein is CASSSSTGPQETQYF. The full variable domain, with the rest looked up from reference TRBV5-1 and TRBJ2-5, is KAGVTQTPRYLIKTRGQQVTLSCSPISGHRSVSWYQQTPGQGLQFLFEYFSETQRNKGNFPGRFSGRQFSNSRSEMNVSTLELGDSALYLCASSSSTGPQETQYFGPGTRLLVL.

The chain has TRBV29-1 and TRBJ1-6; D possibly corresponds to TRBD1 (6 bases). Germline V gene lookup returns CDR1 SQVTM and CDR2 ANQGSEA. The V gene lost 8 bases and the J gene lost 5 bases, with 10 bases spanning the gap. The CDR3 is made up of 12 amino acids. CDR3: CSIRDNNSPLHF. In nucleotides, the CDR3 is TGCAGCATCCGGGACAATAATTCACCCCTCCACTTT.

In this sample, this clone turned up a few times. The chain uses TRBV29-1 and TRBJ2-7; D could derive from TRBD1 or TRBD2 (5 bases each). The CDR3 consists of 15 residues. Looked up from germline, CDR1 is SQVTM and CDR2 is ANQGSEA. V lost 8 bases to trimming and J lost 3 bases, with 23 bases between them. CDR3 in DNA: TGCAGCATCCAGAGCAGGGTAGCTGGGAGCTACGAGCAGTACTTC. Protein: CSIQSRVAGSYEQYF.

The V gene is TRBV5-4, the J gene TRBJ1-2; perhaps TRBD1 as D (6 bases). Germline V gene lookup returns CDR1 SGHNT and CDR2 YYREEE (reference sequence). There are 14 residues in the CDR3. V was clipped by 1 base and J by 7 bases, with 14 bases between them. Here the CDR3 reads CASSLNPTGSGYTF. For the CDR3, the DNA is TGTGCCAGCAGCTTGAATCCAACAGGGTCTGGCTACACCTTC.

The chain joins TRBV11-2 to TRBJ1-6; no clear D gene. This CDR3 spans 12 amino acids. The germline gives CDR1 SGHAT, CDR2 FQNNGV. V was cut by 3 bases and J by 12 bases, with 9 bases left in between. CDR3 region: CASSLLSRPLHF. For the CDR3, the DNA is TGTGCCAGCAGCTTGTTATCGAGACCCCTCCACTTT.

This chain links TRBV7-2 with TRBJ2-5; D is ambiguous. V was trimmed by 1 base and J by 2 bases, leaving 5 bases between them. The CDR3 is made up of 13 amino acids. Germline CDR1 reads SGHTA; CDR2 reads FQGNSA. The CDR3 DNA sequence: TGTGCCAGCAGCTTAGGACGGCAAGAGACCCAGTACTTC. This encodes CASSLGRQETQYF.

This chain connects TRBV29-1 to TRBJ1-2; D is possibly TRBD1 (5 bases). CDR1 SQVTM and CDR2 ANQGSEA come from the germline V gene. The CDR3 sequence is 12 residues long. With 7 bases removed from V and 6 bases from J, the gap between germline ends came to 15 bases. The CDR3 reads CSASRQRDGYTF. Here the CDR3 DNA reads TGCAGCGCTTCCAGACAGCGCGATGGCTACACCTTC.

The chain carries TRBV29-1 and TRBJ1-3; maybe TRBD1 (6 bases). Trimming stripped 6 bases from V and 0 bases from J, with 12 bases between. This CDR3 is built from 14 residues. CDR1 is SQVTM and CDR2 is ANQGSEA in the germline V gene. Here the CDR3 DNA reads TGCAGCGTGGGGGGGGACAACTCTGGAAACACCATATATTTT. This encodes CSVGGDNSGNTIYF.

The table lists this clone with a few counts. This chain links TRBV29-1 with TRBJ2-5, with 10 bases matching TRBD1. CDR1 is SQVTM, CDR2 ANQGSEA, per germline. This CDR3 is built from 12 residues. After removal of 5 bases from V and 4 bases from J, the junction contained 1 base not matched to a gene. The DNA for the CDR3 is TGCAGCGTTCGGACAGGGGGAGAGACCCAGTACTTC. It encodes CSVRTGGETQYF.

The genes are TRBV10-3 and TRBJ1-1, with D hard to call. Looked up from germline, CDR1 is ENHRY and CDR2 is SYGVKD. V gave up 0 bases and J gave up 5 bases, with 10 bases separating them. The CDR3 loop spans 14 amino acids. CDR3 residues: CAISESQVATEAFF. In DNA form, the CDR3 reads TGTGCCATCAGTGAGTCGCAGGTGGCGACTGAAGCTTTCTTT.

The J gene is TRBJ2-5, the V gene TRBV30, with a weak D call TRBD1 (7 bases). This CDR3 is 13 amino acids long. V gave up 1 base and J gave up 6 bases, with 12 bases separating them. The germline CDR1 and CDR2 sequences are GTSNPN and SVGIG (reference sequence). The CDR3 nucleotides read TGTGCCTGGAGTGGACAGGGAGGAAAGACCCAGTACTTC. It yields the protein CAWSGQGGKTQYF.

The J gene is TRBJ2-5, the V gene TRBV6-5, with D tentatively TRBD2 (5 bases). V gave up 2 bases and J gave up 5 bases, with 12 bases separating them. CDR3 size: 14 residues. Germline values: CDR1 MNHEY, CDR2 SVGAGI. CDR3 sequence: CASSYRLAKETQYF. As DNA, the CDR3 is TGTGCCAGCAGTTACCGGCTAGCTAAGGAGACCCAGTACTTC.

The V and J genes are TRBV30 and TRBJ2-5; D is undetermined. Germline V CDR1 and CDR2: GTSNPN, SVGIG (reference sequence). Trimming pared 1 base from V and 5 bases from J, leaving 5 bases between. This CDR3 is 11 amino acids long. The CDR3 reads CAWSGFETQYF. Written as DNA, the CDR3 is TGTGCCTGGAGTGGGTTTGAGACCCAGTACTTC.

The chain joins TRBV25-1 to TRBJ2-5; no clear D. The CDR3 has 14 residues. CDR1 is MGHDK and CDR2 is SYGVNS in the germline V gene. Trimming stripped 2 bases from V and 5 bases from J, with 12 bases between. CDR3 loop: CASSEPTGDETQYF. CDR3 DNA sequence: TGTGCCAGCAGTGAACCTACGGGCGACGAGACCCAGTACTTC.

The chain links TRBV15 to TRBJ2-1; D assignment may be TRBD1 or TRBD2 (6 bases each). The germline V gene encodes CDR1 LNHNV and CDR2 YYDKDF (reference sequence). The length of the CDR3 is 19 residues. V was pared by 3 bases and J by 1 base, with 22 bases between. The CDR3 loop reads CATSRARWGPAGSYNEQFF. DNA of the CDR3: TGTGCCACCAGCAGGGCCCGATGGGGGCCCGCGGGGTCCTACAATGAGCAGTTCTTC.

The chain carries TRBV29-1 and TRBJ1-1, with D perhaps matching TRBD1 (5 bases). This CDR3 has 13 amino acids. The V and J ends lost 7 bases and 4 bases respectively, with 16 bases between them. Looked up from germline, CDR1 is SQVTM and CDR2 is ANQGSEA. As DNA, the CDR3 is TGCAGCGGGGGCGGAGCGGGGGGCACTGAAGCTTTCTTT. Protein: CSGGGAGGTEAFF.

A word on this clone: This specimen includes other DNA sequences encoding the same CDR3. CDR3 amino acids: CASSVTGEETQYF. The CDR3 nucleotides are TGCGCCAGCAGCGTGACAGGGGAGGAGACCCAGTACTTC. The chain carries TRBV5-1 and TRBJ2-5, with 8 bases lining up with TRBD1. Germline V gene lookup returns CDR1 SGHRS and CDR2 YFSETQ. The V segment lost 4 bases and the J segment 5 bases; nucleotides outside the gene matches: 4. The CDR3 is 13 amino acids. Drawing the rest from reference TRBV5-1 and TRBJ2-5, the complete variable domain is KAGVTQTPRYLIKTRGQQVTLSCSPISGHRSVSWYQQTPGQGLQFLFEYFSETQRNKGNFPGRFSGRQFSNSRSEMNVSTLELGDSALYLCASSVTGEETQYFGPGTRLLVL.

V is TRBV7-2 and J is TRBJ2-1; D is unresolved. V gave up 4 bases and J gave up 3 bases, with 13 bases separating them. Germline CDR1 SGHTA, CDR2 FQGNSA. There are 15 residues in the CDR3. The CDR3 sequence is CASSYTGKVYNEQFF. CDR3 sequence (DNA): TGTGCCAGCAGCTATACGGGCAAAGTCTACAATGAGCAGTTCTTC.

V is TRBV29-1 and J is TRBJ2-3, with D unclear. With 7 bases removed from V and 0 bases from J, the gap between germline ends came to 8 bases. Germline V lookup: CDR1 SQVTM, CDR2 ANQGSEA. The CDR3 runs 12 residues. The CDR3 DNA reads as TGCAGCGCCGATATTAGCACAGATACGCAGTATTTT. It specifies CSADISTDTQYF.

The CDR3: CASSFVGQFNSANYGYTF. CDR3 sequence (DNA): TGTGCCAGCAGTTTTGTTGGACAGTTTAACTCCGCTAACTATGGCTACACCTTC. The gene calls are TRBV27 and TRBJ1-2, with D maybe TRBD1 (6 bases). Germline CDR1 is MNHEY and CDR2 is SMNVEV (reference sequence). The CDR3 covers 18 residues. Trimming cost V 3 bases and J 0 bases, with 20 bases left between them.

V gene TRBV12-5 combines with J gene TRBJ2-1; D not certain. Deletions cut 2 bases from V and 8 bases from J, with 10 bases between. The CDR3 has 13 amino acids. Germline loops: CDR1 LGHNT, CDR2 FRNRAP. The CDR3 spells CASGLPAKHEQFF. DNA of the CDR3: TGTGCTAGTGGTTTGCCCGCTAAGCATGAGCAGTTCTTC.

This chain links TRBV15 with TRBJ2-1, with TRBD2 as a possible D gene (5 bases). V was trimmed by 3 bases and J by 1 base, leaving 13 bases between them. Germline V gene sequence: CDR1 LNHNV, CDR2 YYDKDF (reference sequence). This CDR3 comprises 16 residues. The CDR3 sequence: CATSRSLGGSYNEQFF. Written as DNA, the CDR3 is TGTGCCACCAGCAGGAGTTTGGGCGGGTCCTACAATGAGCAGTTCTTC.